Sequencing of this T cell receptor beta chain was carried out in a study of lymphopenia after photon versus proton radiotherapy. The ends lost 2 bases at V and 7 bases at J; junction bases unmatched: 1. This CDR3 is 13 amino acids long. Germline CDR1 is MNHEY and CDR2 is SMNVEV (reference sequence). In the case of this clone: Its target is unknown.

Study-wide findings and caveats: Post-nadir diversity loss with photons came from oligoclonal expansion, particularly CD8+ Temra cells.

Clones were read by immunoSEQ multiplex PCR, and TCRdb kept only the in-frame ones, dropping some. The sample contains roughly 32,000 clones, 90% to 95% of which appear only once. The source material was peripheral blood, sampled from a patient treated with photon-based radiotherapy. The receptor comes from a woman aged 45 to 65 with cholangiocarcinoma. The gene calls are TRBV27 and TRBJ2-2; 7 bases align to TRBD1. DNA for the CDR3: TGTGCCAGCAGTTTAGGGGACAGCGGGGAGCTGTTTTTT. Amino acids: CASSLGDSGELFF.